This entry is about one T cell receptor beta chain. The sample is drawn from a study of blood T cell repertoires in COVID-19. CDR1 and CDR2 from the germline V gene are PRHDT and FYEKMQ (reference sequence). The V end was cut by 2 bases, the J end by 7 bases, with 18 bases between. This CDR3 has 16 residues. Method: immunoSEQ multiplex PCR; TCRdb's copy keeps in-frame clones and lacks some. The repertoire includes some 49,000 clones, around 92% of them detected once, and 6.5% sits in the top ten. The chain employs TRBV13 and TRBJ2-1; a weak D match, TRBD2 (6 bases). The origin of this receptor is a man aged 45-65 years with active COVID-19. The sample taken for sequencing was peripheral blood. The CDR3 here is CASSLYGSTGGNEQFF. The CDR3 DNA follows: TGTGCCAGCAGCTTATACGGGAGTACAGGCGGAAATGAGCAGTTCTTC.